Below, 16 T cell receptor beta chains from the same sample are listed, as sequenced in a study of blood T cell repertoires in COVID-19. Profiled with immunoSEQ multiplex PCR; TCRdb holds only in-frame clones, not every one. The data show about 30,000 clones, over 75% seen once. The sample taken for sequencing was peripheral blood. These receptors came from a man in his 70s with COVID-19, enrolled during active disease.

This chain links TRBV21-1 with TRBJ2-6; TRBD2 is the table's D call and was not checked against the DNA. TRBV21-1 is described as a pseudogene. This CDR3 region has 19 residues. CDR3 residues: CASSKELRLAGAGANVLTF. CDR3 DNA sequence: TGTGCCAGCAGCAAAGAACTCAGACTAGCGGGTGCTGGGGCCAACGTCCTGACTTTC.

This chain uses TRBV27 with TRBJ2-3, with 7 positions matching TRBD1. The CDR3 consists of 14 residues. Losses at the gene ends were 6 bases for V and 2 bases for J; bases not matched to a gene: 5. Germline values: CDR1 MNHEY, CDR2 SMNVEV (reference sequence). DNA of the CDR3: TGTGCCAGCAGGAGAGGGGGCATCACAGATACGCAGTATTTT. Protein product: CASRRGGITDTQYF.

Only one count was recorded for this clone. CDR3: CASSLDREAFF. The CDR3 bases are TGCGCCAGCAGCTTGGACAGGGAAGCTTTCTTT. This chain connects TRBV5-1 to TRBJ1-1; possible D gene TRBD1, 5 bases. Trimming removed 0 bases from V and 8 bases from J, with 5 bases in between. Per germline, CDR1 SGHRS and CDR2 YFSETQ. This CDR3 region has 11 residues. The full variable domain, its missing parts supplied by reference TRBV5-1 and TRBJ1-1, is KAGVTQTPRYLIKTRGQQVTLSCSPISGHRSVSWYQQTPGQGLQFLFEYFSETQRNKGNFPGRFSGRQFSNSRSEMNVSTLELGDSALYLCASSLDREAFFGQGTRLTVV.

J is TRBJ1-1 and V is TRBV27; no reliable D call. Trimming removed 5 bases from V and 0 bases from J, with 10 bases in between. CDR1 MNHEY and CDR2 SMNVEV come from the germline V gene (reference sequence). The CDR3 consists of 14 residues. The CDR3 region has the DNA TGTGCCAGCAGTCCCAGGTTTTTGAACACTGAAGCTTTCTTT. As protein: CASSPRFLNTEAFF.

This chain uses TRBV5-1 with TRBJ1-1; D uncertain. Germline CDR1 SGHRS, CDR2 YFSETQ. The CDR3 extends over 13 amino acids. The V and J ends lost 3 bases and 1 base respectively, with 7 bases between them. CDR3 sequence: CASSSNTNTEAFF. The CDR3, as DNA: TGCGCCAGCAGCTCCAACACGAACACTGAAGCTTTCTTT. The whole variable domain, remainder taken from reference TRBV5-1 and TRBJ1-1, is KAGVTQTPRYLIKTRGQQVTLSCSPISGHRSVSWYQQTPGQGLQFLFEYFSETQRNKGNFPGRFSGRQFSNSRSEMNVSTLELGDSALYLCASSSNTNTEAFFGQGTRLTVV.

The rearrangement uses TRBV7-9 and TRBJ2-5; possible D gene TRBD2, 6 bases. Germline CDR1 SEHNR, CDR2 FQNEAQ (reference sequence). The germline V and J ends were trimmed by 5 bases and 5 bases, with 12 bases remaining between them. The length of the CDR3 is 13 residues. The CDR3 reads CASSPQGGETQYF. The DNA for the CDR3 is TGTGCCAGCAGCCCCCAGGGAGGCGAGACCCAGTACTTC.

The CDR3: CASGRTSPVDTQYF. Here the CDR3 DNA reads TGTGCCAGCGGCCGGACTAGCCCTGTGGATACGCAGTATTTT. The chain is built from TRBV25-1 and TRBJ2-3; 8 nucleotides agree with TRBD2. The germline CDR1 and CDR2 sequences are MGHDK and SYGVNS. The CDR3 has 14 residues. The V and J ends lost 8 bases and 6 bases, in that order; junction bases with no gene match: 10.

This clone has just one count. The chain has TRBV5-4 and TRBJ2-1; TRBD2 matches 12 bases. CDR1 and CDR2 (germline): SGHNT, YYREEE (reference sequence). J was trimmed by 3 bases and V by 1 base; bases with no gene match: 11. The CDR3 length is 19 residues. The CDR3 coding sequence is TGTGCCAGCAGCTTGAGGGGGACTAGCGGGCCCTTGCACTACAATGAGCAGTTCTTC. Translating gives CASSLRGTSGPLHYNEQFF.

The chain uses TRBV5-4 and TRBJ2-2; TRBD2 aligns across 9 bases. The CDR3 has 16 residues. With V trimmed by 4 bases and J by 3 bases, 7 bases remained unmatched. The germline gives CDR1 SGHNT, CDR2 YYREEE (reference sequence). The CDR3 region has the DNA TGTGCCAGCAGCCGAAGCGGGAGGCAGGACACCGGGGAGCTGTTTTTT. This gives the protein CASSRSGRQDTGELFF. Full variable domain (rest looked up from reference TRBV5-4 and TRBJ2-2): ETGVTQSPTHLIKTRGQQVTLRCSSQSGHNTVSWYQQALGQGPQFIFQYYREEENGRGNFPPRFSGLQFPNYSSELNVNALELDDSALYLCASSRSGRQDTGELFFGEGSRLTVL.

This clone was observed a handful of times. This sequence joins TRBV5-1 and TRBJ1-1; the D gene is possibly TRBD1 (6 bases). Trimming removed 4 bases from V and 3 bases from J, with 10 bases in between. CDR1 is SGHRS, CDR2 YFSETQ, per germline. There are 13 residues in the CDR3. The CDR3 DNA sequence: TGCGCCAGCAGCCTACAGGGACACACTGAAGCTTTCTTT. This sequence encodes CASSLQGHTEAFF.

V usage is TRBV7-2 and J usage is TRBJ2-5, with 11 bases matching TRBD2. Germline CDR1 reads SGHTA; CDR2 reads FQGNSA. Trimming at V came to 8 bases and at J to 5 bases, leaving 10 bases not matched to a gene. This CDR3 comprises 15 residues. The CDR3 sequence: CASFVLAGEWETQYF. The CDR3 coding sequence is TGTGCCAGCTTTGTACTAGCGGGAGAATGGGAGACCCAGTACTTC.

The V gene is TRBV4-2, the J gene TRBJ1-3, with D maybe TRBD1 (6 bases). Deletions cut 1 base from V and 0 bases from J, with 16 bases between. The CDR3 extends over 18 amino acids. CDR1 and CDR2 from the germline V gene are LGHNA and YNFKEQ. The CDR3 DNA is TGTGCCAGCAGCCAAGGTTTAGTGCCAGGGGTCTCTGGAAACACCATATATTTT. Translated, it gives CASSQGLVPGVSGNTIYF.

The chain links TRBV7-2 to TRBJ2-7, with 7 nucleotides matching TRBD1. J was trimmed by 1 base and V by 5 bases; bases with no gene match: 5. The CDR3 runs 14 residues. Germline loops: CDR1 SGHTA, CDR2 FQGNSA. CDR3 sequence (DNA): TGTGCCAGCAGCACCCAGACAGGGTCCTACGAGCAGTACTTC. Translating gives CASSTQTGSYEQYF.

For the CDR3, the DNA is TGTGCCAGCAGCCAAGAGGGACAGGGTGGCTACACCTTC. This encodes CASSQEGQGGYTF. The rearrangement links TRBV3-1 (or the pseudogene TRBV3-2) to TRBJ1-2; 9 bases line up with TRBD1. Germline loops: CDR1 LGHDT, CDR2 YNNKEL (reference sequence). The CDR3 sequence is 13 residues long. J gave up 7 bases and V 0 bases, and 0 bases lay outside the gene matches.

V and J are TRBV6-5 and TRBJ2-3; tentatively, D is TRBD2 (6 bases). CDR1 and CDR2 (germline): MNHEY, SVGAGI. The ends were cut back, 11 bases at V and 1 base at J, with 13 bases in the middle. This CDR3 contains 13 residues. CDR3 in amino acids: CAVRLVGTDTQYF. The CDR3 DNA reads as TGTGCCGTACGACTAGTGGGCACAGATACGCAGTATTTT.

This clone was observed once. The J gene is TRBJ1-4, the V gene TRBV7-9, with 9 bases that match TRBD1. The J segment lost 6 bases and the V segment lost 2 bases, leaving 4 bases of the junction unmatched. Germline V gene sequence: CDR1 SEHNR, CDR2 FQNEAQ (reference sequence). This CDR3 comprises 15 residues. The CDR3 sequence: CASSLRTGGHEKLFF. The CDR3 DNA follows: TGTGCCAGCAGCTTACGAACAGGGGGCCATGAAAAACTGTTTTTT. Full variable domain (rest looked up from reference TRBV7-9 and TRBJ1-4): DTGVSQNPRHKITKRGQNVTFRCDPISEHNRLYWYRQTLGQGPEFLTYFQNEAQLEKSRLLSDRFSAERPKGSFSTLEIQRTEQGDSAMYLCASSLRTGGHEKLFFGSGTQLSVL.